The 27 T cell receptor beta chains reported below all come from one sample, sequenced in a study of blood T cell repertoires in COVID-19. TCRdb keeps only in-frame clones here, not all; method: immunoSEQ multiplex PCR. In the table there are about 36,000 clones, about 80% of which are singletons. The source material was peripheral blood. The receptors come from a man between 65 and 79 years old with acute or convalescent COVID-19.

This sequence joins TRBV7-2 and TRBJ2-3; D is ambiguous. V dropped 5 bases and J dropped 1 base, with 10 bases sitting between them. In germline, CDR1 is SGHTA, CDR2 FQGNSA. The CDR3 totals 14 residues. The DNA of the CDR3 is TGTGCCAGCAGCCCGTCCCGTCGCACAGATACGCAGTATTTT. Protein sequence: CASSPSRRTDTQYF.

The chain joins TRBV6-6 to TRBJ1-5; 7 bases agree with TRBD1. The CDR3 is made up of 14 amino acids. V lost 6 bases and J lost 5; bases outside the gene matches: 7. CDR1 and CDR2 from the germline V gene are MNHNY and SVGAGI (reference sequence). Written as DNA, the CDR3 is TGTGCCAGCAGGCCACAGGGGTCTCATCAGCCCCAGCATTTT. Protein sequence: CASRPQGSHQPQHF.

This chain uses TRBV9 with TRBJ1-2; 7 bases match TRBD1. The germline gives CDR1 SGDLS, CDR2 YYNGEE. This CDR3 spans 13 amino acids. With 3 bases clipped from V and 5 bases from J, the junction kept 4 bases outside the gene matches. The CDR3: CASSAGQVYGYTF. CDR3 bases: TGTGCCAGCAGCGCCGGACAGGTGTATGGCTACACCTTC.

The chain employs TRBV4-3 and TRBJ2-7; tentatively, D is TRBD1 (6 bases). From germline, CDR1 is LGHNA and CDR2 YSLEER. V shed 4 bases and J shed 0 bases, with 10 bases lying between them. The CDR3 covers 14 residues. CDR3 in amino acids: CASSPQGNSYEQYF. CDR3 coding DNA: TGCGCCAGCAGCCCACAGGGAAACTCCTACGAGCAGTACTTC.

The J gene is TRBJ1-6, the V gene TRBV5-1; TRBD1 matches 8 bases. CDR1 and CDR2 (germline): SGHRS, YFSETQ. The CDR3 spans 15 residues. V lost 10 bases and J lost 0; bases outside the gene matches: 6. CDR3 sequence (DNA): TGCGCCTCAAAAACAGGGGGCTCCTATAATTCACCCCTCCACTTT. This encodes CASKTGGSYNSPLHF.

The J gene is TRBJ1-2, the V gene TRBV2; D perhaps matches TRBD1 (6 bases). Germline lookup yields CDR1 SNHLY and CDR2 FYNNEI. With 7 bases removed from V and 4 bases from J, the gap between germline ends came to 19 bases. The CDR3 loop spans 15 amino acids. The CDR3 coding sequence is TGTGCCAGCAAGGGAGGGGGGCTGAGGATCTATGGCTACACCTTC. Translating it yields CASKGGGLRIYGYTF.

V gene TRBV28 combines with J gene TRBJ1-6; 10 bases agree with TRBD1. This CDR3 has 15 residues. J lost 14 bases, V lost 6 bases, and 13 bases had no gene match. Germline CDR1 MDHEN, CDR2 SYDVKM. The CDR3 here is CASSPPSGTGVTLHF. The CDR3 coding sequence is TGTGCCAGCAGCCCCCCCTCCGGGACAGGGGTAACCCTCCACTTT.

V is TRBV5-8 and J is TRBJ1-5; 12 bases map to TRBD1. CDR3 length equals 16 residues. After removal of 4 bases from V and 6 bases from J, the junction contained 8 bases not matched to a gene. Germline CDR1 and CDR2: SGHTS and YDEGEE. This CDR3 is CASSPKGQGAAQPQHF. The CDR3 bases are TGTGCCAGCAGCCCGAAGGGACAGGGGGCGGCTCAGCCCCAGCATTTT.

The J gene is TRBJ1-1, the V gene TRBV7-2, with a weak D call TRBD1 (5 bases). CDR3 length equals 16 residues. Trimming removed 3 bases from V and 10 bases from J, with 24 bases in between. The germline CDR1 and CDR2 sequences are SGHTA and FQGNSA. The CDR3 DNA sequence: TGTGCCAGCAGCTTGAACGCCCGCGGGGCCGCGTCGGTAGCTTTCTTT. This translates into CASSLNARGAASVAFF.

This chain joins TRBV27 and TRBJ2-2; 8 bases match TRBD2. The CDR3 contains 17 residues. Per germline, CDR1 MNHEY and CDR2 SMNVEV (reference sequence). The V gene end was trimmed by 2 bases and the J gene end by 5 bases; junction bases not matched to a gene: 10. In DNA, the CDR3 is TGTGCCAGCAGTTTACAGTTACTAGCGGCTACTACCGGGGAGCTGTTTTTT. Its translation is CASSLQLLAATTGELFF.

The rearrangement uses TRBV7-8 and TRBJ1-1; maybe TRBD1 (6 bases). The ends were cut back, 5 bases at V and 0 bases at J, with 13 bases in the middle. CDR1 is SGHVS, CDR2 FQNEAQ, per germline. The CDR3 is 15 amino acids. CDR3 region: CASSIQGALNTEAFF. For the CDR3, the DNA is TGTGCCAGCAGCATACAGGGAGCGTTGAACACTGAAGCTTTCTTT.

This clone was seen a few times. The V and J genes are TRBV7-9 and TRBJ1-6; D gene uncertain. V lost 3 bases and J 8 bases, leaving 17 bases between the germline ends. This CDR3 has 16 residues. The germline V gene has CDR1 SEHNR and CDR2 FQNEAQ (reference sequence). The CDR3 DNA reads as TGTGCCAGCAGCTTGACGCGCCGGGTGGCAGATTCACCCCTCCACTTT. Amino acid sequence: CASSLTRRVADSPLHF.

CDR3 nucleotides: TGTGCCAGCAGCCTAGACAGGCACTCCTACGAGCAGTACTTC. Its protein is CASSLDRHSYEQYF. V usage is TRBV7-7 and J usage is TRBJ2-7; a weak D match, TRBD1 (6 bases). This CDR3 has 14 residues. Germline V gene lookup returns CDR1 SSHAT and CDR2 FNYEAQ (reference sequence). The V end was cut by 5 bases, the J end by 0 bases, with 11 bases between. The entire variable domain, with the rest obtained from reference TRBV7-7 and TRBJ2-7, is as follows: GAGVSQSPRYKVTKRGQDVTLRCDPISSHATLYWYQQALGQGPEFLTYFNYEAQPDKSGLPSDRFSAERPEGSISTLTIQRTEQRDSAMYRCASSLDRHSYEQYFGPGTRLTVT.

The CDR3 sequence is CASSLTAPYEQYF. The CDR3 coding sequence is TGTGCCAGCAGTTTGACAGCCCCCTACGAGCAGTACTTC. V and J are TRBV12-3 or TRBV12-4 and TRBJ2-7, with D perhaps TRBD1 (5 bases). This CDR3 has 13 residues. Trimming shortened V by 3 bases and J by 2 bases, and 8 bases separated the two germline ends.

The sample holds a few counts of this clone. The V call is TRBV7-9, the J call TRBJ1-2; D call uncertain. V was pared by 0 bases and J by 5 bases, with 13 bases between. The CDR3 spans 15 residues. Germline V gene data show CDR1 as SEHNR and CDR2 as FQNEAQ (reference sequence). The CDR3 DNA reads TGTGCCAGCAGCTTAGCCCTCCCGGGGTTGTATGGCTACACCTTC. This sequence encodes CASSLALPGLYGYTF.

DNA of the CDR3: TGTGCCAGCAGTTATGGCACCAGGGGGTCAGGCTACGAGCAGTACTTC. It encodes CASSYGTRGSGYEQYF. V and J are TRBV6-5 and TRBJ2-7, with TRBD1 identical over 7 bases. Germline V gene lookup returns CDR1 MNHEY and CDR2 SVGAGI. The CDR3 spans 16 residues. Losses at the gene ends were 3 bases for V and 3 bases for J; bases not matched to a gene: 11.

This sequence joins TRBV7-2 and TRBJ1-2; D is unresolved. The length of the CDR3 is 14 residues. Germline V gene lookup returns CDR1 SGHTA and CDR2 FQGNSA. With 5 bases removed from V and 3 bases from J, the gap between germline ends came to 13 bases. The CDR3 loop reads CASSLRNADYGYTF. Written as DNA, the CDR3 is TGTGCCAGCAGCCTGAGGAATGCGGACTATGGCTACACCTTC.

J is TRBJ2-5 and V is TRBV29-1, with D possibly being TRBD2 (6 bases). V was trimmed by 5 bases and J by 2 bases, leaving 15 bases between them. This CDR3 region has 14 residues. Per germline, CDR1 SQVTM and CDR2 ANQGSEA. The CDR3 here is CSVSQRRVQETQYF. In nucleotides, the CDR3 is TGCAGCGTTAGCCAGAGGAGGGTTCAAGAGACCCAGTACTTC.

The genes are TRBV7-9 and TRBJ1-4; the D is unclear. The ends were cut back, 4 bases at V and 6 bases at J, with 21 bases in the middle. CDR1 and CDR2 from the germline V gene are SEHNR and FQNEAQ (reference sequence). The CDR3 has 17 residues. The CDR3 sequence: CASSYPTIGSSDEKLFF. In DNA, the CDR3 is TGTGCCAGCAGCTACCCGACTATTGGGTCGTCGGATGAAAAACTGTTTTTT.

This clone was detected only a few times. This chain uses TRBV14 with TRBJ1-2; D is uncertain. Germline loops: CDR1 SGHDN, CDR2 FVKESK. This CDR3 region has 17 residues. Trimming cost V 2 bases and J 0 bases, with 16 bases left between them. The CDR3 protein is CASSQKMLHTANYGYTF. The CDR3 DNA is TGTGCCAGCAGCCAAAAGATGTTACACACAGCTAACTATGGCTACACCTTC.

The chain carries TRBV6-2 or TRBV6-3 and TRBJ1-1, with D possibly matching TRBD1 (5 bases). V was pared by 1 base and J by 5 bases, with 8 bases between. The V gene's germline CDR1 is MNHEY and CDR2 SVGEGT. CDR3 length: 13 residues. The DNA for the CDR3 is TGTGCCAGCAGTTACTTTTCAGGGACTGAAGCTTTCTTT. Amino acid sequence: CASSYFSGTEAFF.

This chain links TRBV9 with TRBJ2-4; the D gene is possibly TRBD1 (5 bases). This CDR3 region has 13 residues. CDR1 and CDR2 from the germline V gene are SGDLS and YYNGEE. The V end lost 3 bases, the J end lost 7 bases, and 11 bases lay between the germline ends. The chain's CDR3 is CASSGGHLNIQYF. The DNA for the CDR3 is TGTGCCAGCAGCGGAGGACACTTGAACATTCAGTACTTC.

This chain's CDR3 is CAISESAGRLASRKETQYF. DNA for the CDR3: TGTGCCATCAGTGAGTCAGCTGGTCGGCTAGCTAGTCGCAAAGAGACCCAGTACTTC. The chain carries TRBV10-3 and TRBJ2-5, with D possibly matching TRBD2 (5 bases). Trimming removed 0 bases at V and 3 bases at J, with 23 bases between. CDR1 and CDR2 from the germline V gene are ENHRY and SYGVKD. The CDR3 is made up of 19 amino acids.

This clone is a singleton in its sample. Here the CDR3 DNA reads TGTGCCAGCAGCCCCCGGACAGGCACTAATGAAAAACTGTTTTTT. This sequence encodes CASSPRTGTNEKLFF. The rearrangement uses TRBV9 and TRBJ1-4; 7 nucleotides agree with TRBD1. J lost 2 bases, V lost 4 bases, and 5 bases had no gene match. Germline V gene data show CDR1 as SGDLS and CDR2 as YYNGEE. CDR3 length equals 15 residues.

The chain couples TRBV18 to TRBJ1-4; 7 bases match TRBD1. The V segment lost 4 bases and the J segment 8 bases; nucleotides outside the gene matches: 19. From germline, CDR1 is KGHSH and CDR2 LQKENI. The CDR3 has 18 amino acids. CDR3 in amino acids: CASSHAPRTGGRREKLFF. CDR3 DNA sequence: TGTGCCAGCTCACATGCCCCCCGGACAGGAGGGCGGCGGGAAAAACTGTTTTTT.

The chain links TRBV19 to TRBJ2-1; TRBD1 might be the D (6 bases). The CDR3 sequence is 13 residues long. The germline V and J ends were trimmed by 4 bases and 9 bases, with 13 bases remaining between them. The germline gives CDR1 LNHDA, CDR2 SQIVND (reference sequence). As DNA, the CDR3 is TGTGCCAGTAGTAGAACAGGGATAACTGAGCAGTTCTTC. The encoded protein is CASSRTGITEQFF.

CDR3 sequence: CASRTSGTPESSSYEQYF. In nucleotides, the CDR3 is TGTGCCAGCAGAACCTCCGGGACACCGGAATCGAGCTCCTACGAGCAGTACTTC. This rearrangement joins TRBV28 to TRBJ2-7, with D tentatively TRBD1 (6 bases). Germline values: CDR1 MDHEN, CDR2 SYDVKM. The CDR3 extends over 18 amino acids. Trimming removed 6 bases at V and 0 bases at J, with 24 bases between. Using reference TRBV28 and TRBJ2-7 for the parts outside the CDR3, the full variable domain is DVKVTQSSRYLVKRTGEKVFLECVQDMDHENMFWYRQDPGLGLRLIYFSYDVKMKEKGDIPEGYSVSREKKERFSLILESASTNQTSMYLCASRTSGTPESSSYEQYFGPGTRLTVT.